Each of the 26 T cell receptor beta chains below was sequenced from the same sample in a study of vaccination effects on CD4 cells after COVID-19. Some clones are missing from TCRdb's copy, which holds only in-frame ones; the method was immunoSEQ multiplex PCR. The sample shows approximately 33,000 clones, about two thirds of them seen only once. Their antigens remain unidentified. The ViraFEST assay expanded antigen-specific CD4+ T cells with viral peptide pools before sequencing. An approximately 10-day culture period preceded the isolation of CD4+ T cells. SARS-CoV-2 infected the person between March and December 2020, as confirmed by PCR. Material: CD4+ T cells from PBMCs cultured with HCoV-NL63 spike peptides, obtained before COVID-19 vaccination. Every receptor here comes from a human donor who had a prior SARS-CoV-2 infection.

This chain joins TRBV19 and TRBJ2-1, with TRBD2 identical over 14 bases. This CDR3 region has 15 residues. V shed 5 bases and J 5 bases; nucleotides not matched to a gene: 2. Germline V gene lookup returns CDR1 LNHDA and CDR2 SQIVND (reference sequence). The CDR3 here is CASSSGLAGDNEQFF. The CDR3 coding sequence is TGTGCCAGTAGTTCGGGACTAGCGGGAGACAATGAGCAGTTCTTC.

V gene TRBV5-1 combines with J gene TRBJ2-5; 8 positions agree with TRBD1. Germline V gene sequence: CDR1 SGHRS, CDR2 YFSETQ. The J segment lost 5 bases and the V segment lost 4 bases, leaving 10 bases of the junction unmatched. The CDR3 extends over 15 amino acids. The CDR3 here is CASSGQGLLGETQYF. CDR3 nucleotides: TGCGCCAGCAGCGGACAGGGCCTGCTTGGGGAGACCCAGTACTTC. The full variable domain, rest sourced from reference TRBV5-1 and TRBJ2-5, is KAGVTQTPRYLIKTRGQQVTLSCSPISGHRSVSWYQQTPGQGLQFLFEYFSETQRNKGNFPGRFSGRQFSNSRSEMNVSTLELGDSALYLCASSGQGLLGETQYFGPGTRLLVL.

In nucleotides, the CDR3 is TGCAGCGTCGCTTTAGACAGGGCTTACAATGAGCAGTTCTTC. Translation: CSVALDRAYNEQFF. The chain combines TRBV29-1 with TRBJ2-1, with TRBD1 identical over 7 bases. Per the germline V gene, CDR1 is SQVTM and CDR2 is ANQGSEA. The length of the CDR3 is 14 residues. The J segment lost 4 bases and the V segment lost 6 bases, leaving 9 bases of the junction unmatched.

The chain employs TRBV27 and TRBJ2-6; D not certain. The V and J ends lost 8 bases and 3 bases respectively, with 11 bases between them. The CDR3 extends over 14 amino acids. The germline CDR1 and CDR2 sequences are MNHEY and SMNVEV (reference sequence). The CDR3 region is CASQRVGGANVLTF. The CDR3 nucleotides read TGTGCCAGCCAACGAGTGGGTGGGGCCAACGTCCTGACTTTC.

The chain links TRBV30 to TRBJ2-3; 10 bases line up with TRBD2. The CDR3 loop spans 16 amino acids. With 0 bases clipped from V and 2 bases from J, the junction kept 5 bases outside the gene matches. CDR1 is GTSNPN and CDR2 is SVGIG in the germline V gene (reference sequence). The CDR3 DNA follows: TGTGCCTGGAGTGTGGGAGCGGGGGGGATCACAGATACGCAGTATTTT. Its protein product is CAWSVGAGGITDTQYF.

V usage is TRBV4-1 and J usage is TRBJ1-2; the D is unclear. Germline V gene data show CDR1 as MGHRA and CDR2 as YSYEKL. The CDR3 extends over 16 amino acids. The V end was cut by 7 bases, the J end by 5 bases, with 23 bases between. This chain's CDR3 is CASTTSLAQLGYGYTF. DNA of the CDR3: TGCGCCAGCACCACATCACTCGCGCAGCTCGGGTATGGCTACACCTTC.

The chain recombines TRBV11-3 with TRBJ1-2; tentative D call: TRBD1 (6 bases). With 5 bases removed from V and 1 base from J, the gap between germline ends came to 11 bases. Germline V gene sequence: CDR1 SGHNT, CDR2 YENEEA. The CDR3 is made up of 14 amino acids. CDR3 in DNA: TGTGCCAGCAGCACCAGGGGAGGTAACTATGGCTACACCTTC. It is translated as CASSTRGGNYGYTF.

This chain joins TRBV5-4 and TRBJ2-7, with D perhaps matching TRBD2 (5 bases). With 0 bases removed from V and 3 bases from J, the gap between germline ends came to 10 bases. The germline CDR1 and CDR2 sequences are SGHNT and YYREEE (reference sequence). The CDR3 loop spans 14 amino acids. CDR3 protein: CASSLAGDLYEQYF. CDR3 sequence (DNA): TGTGCCAGCAGCTTGGCCGGGGATCTCTACGAGCAGTACTTC.

This clone was recorded once. The genes are TRBV7-2 and TRBJ1-1; D is possibly TRBD1 (6 bases). The germline gives CDR1 SGHTA, CDR2 FQGNSA. V gave up 5 bases and J gave up 2 bases, with 15 bases separating them. The CDR3 extends over 15 amino acids. The CDR3 DNA follows: TGTGCCAGCAGCCAGAGACAGGCCGGTAACACTGAAGCTTTCTTT. Its protein is CASSQRQAGNTEAFF. The complete variable domain, with remaining parts taken from reference TRBV7-2 and TRBJ1-1, reads GAGVSQSPSNKVTEKGKDVELRCDPISGHTALYWYRQSLGQGLEFLIYFQGNSAPDKSGLPSDRFSAERTGGSVSTLTIQRTQQEDSAVYLCASSQRQAGNTEAFFGQGTRLTVV.

The V call is TRBV6-5, the J call TRBJ1-1, with 10 bases lining up with TRBD1. The CDR3 is 14 amino acids. Germline loops: CDR1 MNHEY, CDR2 SVGAGI. The V and J ends lost 5 bases and 1 base, in that order; junction bases with no gene match: 1. The CDR3 spells CASSRTGGNTEAFF. The CDR3 DNA follows: TGTGCCAGCAGTAGGACAGGGGGGAACACTGAAGCTTTCTTT.

This clone has just one count. V is TRBV4-2 and J is TRBJ2-7; the D gene is possibly TRBD2 (7 bases). The V end lost 3 bases, the J end lost 2 bases, and 14 bases lay between the germline ends. The CDR3 has 15 amino acids. Per the germline V gene, CDR1 is LGHNA and CDR2 is YNFKEQ. For the CDR3, the DNA is TGTGCCAGCAGCCACGGACGGGGGGCGGCCTACGAGCAGTACTTC. Protein product: CASSHGRGAAYEQYF.

The J gene is TRBJ1-2, the V gene TRBV24-1, with D uncertain. V lost 2 bases to trimming and J lost 6 bases, with 9 bases between them. Germline V gene sequence: CDR1 KGHDR, CDR2 SFDVKD. The CDR3 is 13 amino acids. The chain's CDR3 is CATSDSQSNGYTF. DNA for the CDR3: TGTGCCACCAGTGATTCCCAATCGAATGGCTACACCTTC.

This chain uses TRBV28 with TRBJ2-3; 7 nucleotides agree with TRBD1. CDR3 size: 15 residues. The V segment lost 4 bases and the J segment 2 bases; nucleotides outside the gene matches: 6. Germline loops: CDR1 MDHEN, CDR2 SYDVKM. Here the CDR3 reads CASSYRGRATDTQYF. Here the CDR3 DNA reads TGTGCCAGCAGTTACAGGGGTCGCGCCACAGATACGCAGTATTTT.

The rearrangement joins TRBV13 to TRBJ2-5; 11 bases align to TRBD2. Germline CDR1 reads PRHDT; CDR2 reads FYEKMQ (reference sequence). V was clipped by 5 bases and J by 5 bases; unmatched bases: 7. The CDR3 length is 15 residues. CDR3 DNA: TGTGCCAGCAGCAGGGGACTAGCGGTCTTCGAGACCCAGTACTTC. This sequence encodes CASSRGLAVFETQYF. Full variable domain (outside the CDR3, taken from reference TRBV13 and TRBJ2-5): AAGVIQSPRHLIKEKRETATLKCYPIPRHDTVYWYQQGPGQDPQFLISFYEKMQSDKGSIPDRFSAQQFSDYHSELNMSSLELGDSALYFCASSRGLAVFETQYFGPGTRLLVL.

This chain uses TRBV6-5 with TRBJ2-1; TRBD2 aligns across 10 bases. CDR1 is MNHEY and CDR2 is SVGAGI in the germline V gene. V trimming: 7 bases; J trimming: 5 bases; junction bases outside the gene matches: 5. The CDR3 is 14 amino acids. DNA of the CDR3: TGTGCCAGCAAGGATAGCGGGGGGCACAATGAGCAGTTCTTC. Amino acid sequence: CASKDSGGHNEQFF.

This clone was seen only once. V gene TRBV9 combines with J gene TRBJ2-7; D gene ambiguous. The CDR3 extends over 12 amino acids. V lost 0 bases and J lost 3, with 4 bases in between. Germline assignment: CDR1 SGDLS and CDR2 YYNGEE. This chain's CDR3 is CASSVDDYEQYF. The CDR3 DNA sequence: TGTGCCAGCAGCGTAGACGACTACGAGCAGTACTTC.

This chain links TRBV11-3 with TRBJ2-7; D remains ambiguous. The CDR3 is 11 amino acids. Germline V lookup: CDR1 SGHNT, CDR2 YENEEA. Between the trimmed V and J ends, which lost 5 bases and 3 bases, there was a span of 5 bases. The chain's CDR3 is CASSKSYEQYF. Written as DNA, the CDR3 is TGTGCCAGCAGCAAGAGCTACGAGCAGTACTTC. Supplemented by reference TRBV11-3 and TRBJ2-7, the full variable domain reads EAGVVQSPRYKIIEKKQPVAFWCNPISGHNTLYWYLQNLGQGPELLIRYENEEAVDDSQLPKDRFSAERLKGVDSTLKIQPAELGDSAVYLCASSKSYEQYFGPGTRLTVT.

The CDR3 region has the DNA TGTGCCAGTAGAGGAGCGGGGGGTCCCTACGAGCAGTACTTC. As protein: CASRGAGGPYEQYF. The V call is TRBV19, the J call TRBJ2-7; TRBD2 matches at 9 bases. The length of the CDR3 is 14 residues. The germline CDR1 and CDR2 sequences are LNHDA and SQIVND (reference sequence). Trimming cost V 6 bases and J 2 bases; bases outside gene matches: 5.

The chain uses TRBV7-3 and TRBJ2-1, with TRBD2 matching 8 bases. Germline values: CDR1 SGHTA, CDR2 FQGTGA. Germline trimming cut 1 base from V and 0 bases from J; bases unmatched to any gene: 5. The CDR3 has 17 amino acids. CDR3 amino acids: CASSLIPSGSSYNEQFF. The CDR3, as DNA: TGTGCCAGCAGCTTAATACCCAGCGGGAGCTCCTACAATGAGCAGTTCTTC.

V and J are TRBV6-4 and TRBJ2-7, with a tentative D call TRBD1 (5 bases). Between the trimmed V and J ends, which lost 5 bases and 3 bases, there was a span of 23 bases. The CDR3 has 17 amino acids. Germline V lookup: CDR1 MRHNA, CDR2 SNTAGT. The CDR3 nucleotides read TGTGCCAGCAGTTTCCACAAGGGTCTGGGGCCTTTCTACGAGCAGTACTTC. Translation: CASSFHKGLGPFYEQYF.

The V and J genes are TRBV30 and TRBJ1-2, with a weak D call TRBD1 (5 bases). From germline, CDR1 is GTSNPN and CDR2 SVGIG (reference sequence). V lost 0 bases and J 6 bases, leaving 14 bases between the germline ends. CDR3 size: 14 residues. CDR3: CAWSVQELKNGYTF. CDR3 nucleotides: TGTGCCTGGAGTGTACAGGAATTGAAAAATGGCTACACCTTC. The whole variable domain, remainder taken from reference TRBV30 and TRBJ1-2, is SQTIHQWPATLVQPVGSPLSLECTVEGTSNPNLYWYRQAAGRGLQLLFYSVGIGQISSEVPQNLSASRPQDRQFILSSKKLLLSDSGFYLCAWSVQELKNGYTFGSGTRLTVV.

The chain joins TRBV14 to TRBJ2-7; tentatively, D is TRBD1 (6 bases). Looked up from germline, CDR1 is SGHDN and CDR2 is FVKESK. The CDR3 runs to 15 residues. The V gene lost 5 bases and the J gene lost 2 bases, with 16 bases spanning the gap. CDR3 coding DNA: TGTGCCAGCAGCTCTTCCTCAGGGGCCGCCTACGAGCAGTACTTC. Protein: CASSSSSGAAYEQYF.

The V and J genes are TRBV27 and TRBJ1-4; weak D call: TRBD1 (5 bases). V lost 6 bases and J 0 bases, leaving 14 bases between the germline ends. The CDR3 is made up of 16 amino acids. Germline V lookup: CDR1 MNHEY, CDR2 SMNVEV (reference sequence). CDR3 coding DNA: TGTGCCAGCAGCCTTTGGGGGTTTGCAACTAATGAAAAACTGTTTTTT. This sequence encodes CASSLWGFATNEKLFF.

The gene calls are TRBV9 and TRBJ1-3, with TRBD1 matching 11 bases. This CDR3 is built from 16 residues. Germline CDR1 SGDLS, CDR2 YYNGEE. Losses at the gene ends were 3 bases for V and 5 bases for J; bases not matched to a gene: 7. The CDR3 DNA follows: TGTGCCAGCAGCGCCGGGACAGGGGGACCCCGAAACACCATATATTTT. Its translation is CASSAGTGGPRNTIYF.

The rearrangement joins TRBV4-1 to TRBJ2-7; perhaps TRBD2 as D (5 bases). V was pared by 0 bases and J by 3 bases, with 18 bases between. This CDR3 spans 17 amino acids. Per germline, CDR1 MGHRA and CDR2 YSYEKL. CDR3 residues: CASSQDADQPRGYEQYF. Here the CDR3 DNA reads TGCGCCAGCAGCCAAGATGCCGACCAGCCTCGGGGCTACGAGCAGTACTTC.

This clone turned up a few times. The chain employs TRBV21-1 and TRBJ1-5; the table assigns TRBD1, which was not confirmed against the DNA. TRBV21-1 is described as a pseudogene. The CDR3 consists of 12 residues. The CDR3 is CARQGDNQPQHF. The DNA for the CDR3 is TGTGCCAGACAGGGGGACAATCAGCCCCAGCATTTT.